This T cell receptor (beta chain) was sequenced for a study of blood T cells in healthy people across ages. The CDR3 sequence is 15 residues long. Germline lookup yields CDR1 LNHDA and CDR2 SQIVND (reference sequence). Trimming removed 3 bases from V and 5 bases from J; junction bases left unmatched: 6. Alongside a J-beta primer mix, a sample-barcoded 5' primer served in a second PCR lasting roughly 6 to 11 cycles. Each cDNA was tagged by a template-switch adaptor containing 12 random nucleotides. Using its own MiXCR run on the 5' RACE reads, TCRdb lists one record per CDR3 protein. The repertoire holds under 850,000 distinct CDR3 sequences, about 37% seen once, with 13% in the top ten. The study's findings and limits: The unsorted PBMCs prevented any conclusive comparison of naive versus antigen-experienced cells. The study regarded diversity estimates from one million T cells as underestimates.

With regard to this clonotype: Its matching antigen is unknown.

The chain couples TRBV19 to TRBJ2-1; TRBD2 matches at 8 bases. This receptor was taken from a man younger than 35 in good health. Sequencing was carried out using blood. The CDR3 DNA sequence: TGTGCCAGTAGTATGGGACGAGCGGGGGACAATGAGCAGTTCTTC. Encoded protein: CASSMGRAGDNEQFF.